The 6 T cell receptor beta chains given below trace back to one sample, sequenced in a study of T cells after yellow fever vaccination (dated by TCRdb to about 2019). Receptors were amplified or captured by 5' RACE. The listed sequencing device is Illumina HiSeq 2500. TCRdb took the public reads, trimmed them with fastp at Q25, ran MiXCR for clone calling and kept in-frame beta chains. CDR3 protein duplicates are merged, each entry listing the most common genes and DNA. Recorded for this sample are hundreds of thousands of distinct CDR3 sequences; 10% to 15% of them occurred a single time. About 15% of the sample belongs to the ten largest clones. The treatment or condition label for this specimen denotes: live attenuated yellow fever vaccine strain. The material sequenced was PBMCs, taken on the day of the yellow fever booster vaccination. The receptors here all came from a man aged 25-40 years who received the YFV17D yellow fever vaccine.

This clonotype has ten or more counts. The chain is built from TRBV5-1 and TRBJ2-2; D is unresolved. There are 15 residues in the CDR3. V gave up 0 bases and J gave up 8 bases, with 14 bases separating them. Germline V gives CDR1 SGHRS, CDR2 YFSETQ. The CDR3 region has the DNA TGCGCCAGCAGCTTGGCCGGGTTAATGAGAGGGGAGCTGTTTTTT. Amino acid sequence: CASSLAGLMRGELFF.

This rearrangement joins TRBV6-1 to TRBJ1-2; D gene unclear. Trimming left V 5 bases short and J 6 bases short, with 13 bases between. CDR1 is MNHNS and CDR2 is SASEGT in the germline V gene. CDR3 length equals 13 residues. CDR3 DNA sequence: TGTGCCAGCAGTCCCGGGGTTGCTCATGGCTACACCTTC. It specifies CASSPGVAHGYTF.

This clonotype was picked up a small number of times. This chain uses TRBV12-3 or TRBV12-4 with TRBJ2-1; 12 positions match TRBD2. V lost 7 bases and J lost 7; bases outside the gene matches: 11. This CDR3 contains 16 residues. CDR3 in amino acids: CASILTSGRWRNEQFF. In nucleotides, the CDR3 is TGTGCCAGCATCCTGACTAGCGGGAGATGGAGGAATGAGCAGTTCTTC.

This clonotype was counted only a few times. This chain links TRBV20-1 with TRBJ2-7; perhaps TRBD2 as D (5 bases). The CDR3 runs 14 residues. Trimming shortened V by 0 bases and J by 4 bases, and 13 bases separated the two germline ends. Germline CDR1 reads DFQATT; CDR2 reads SNEGSKA (reference sequence). CDR3 nucleotides: TGCAGTGCTAGAGAGGGAAGCGGCCCTTACGAGCAGTACTTC. Its translation is CSAREGSGPYEQYF.

This clonotype came up a few times. The V and J genes are TRBV20-1 and TRBJ2-7; no reliable D call. V was shortened by 0 bases and J by 4 bases, with 13 bases between the two germline ends. CDR1 DFQATT and CDR2 SNEGSKA come from the germline V gene (reference sequence). The CDR3 totals 14 residues. CDR3 DNA sequence: TGCAGTGCTAGAGATGTAGACACTCGGTACGAGCAGTACTTC. Its protein product is CSARDVDTRYEQYF.

This chain connects TRBV6-5 to TRBJ2-3, with 10 bases lining up with TRBD2. CDR3 length: 17 residues. The trim removed 2 bases at V and 3 bases at J, leaving 8 bases unmatched. Germline CDR1 and CDR2: MNHEY and SVGAGI. CDR3 nucleotides: TGTGCCAGCAGTTACGAGAGCGGGAGGGGTGGTACAGATACGCAGTATTTT. Its translation: CASSYESGRGGTDTQYF.